A few counts support the clone carrying this TCR beta chain. This sample is drawn from a study of blood T cell repertoires in COVID-19. Study-level information: Whether acute or convalescent, the COVID-19 samples came from the United States, Italy and Spain. PBMCs, B-cell-depleted T cells, or T cells were the source of the cDNA or gDNA that made up the material.

In the authors' workflow: It was from reference gene primer amplification that nucleated cell counts were estimated. Clones were read by immunoSEQ multiplex PCR, and TCRdb kept only the in-frame ones, dropping some. V and J calls plus clone size are reproduced from that table; the DNA served to infer D and trimming. This table has roughly 250,000 clones, around three quarters appearing once. This CDR3 has 16 residues. The germline V gene has CDR1 SGHAT and CDR2 FQNNGV. V lost 5 bases to trimming and J lost 1 base, with 15 bases between them. Source material: peripheral blood. V gene TRBV11-2 combines with J gene TRBJ1-3; no firm D call. This clonotype was sampled from a woman older than 75 with acute or convalescent COVID-19. The CDR3 loop reads CASSHIGEGSGNTIYF. CDR3 DNA sequence: TGTGCCAGCAGCCATATCGGGGAAGGGTCTGGAAACACCATATATTTT.